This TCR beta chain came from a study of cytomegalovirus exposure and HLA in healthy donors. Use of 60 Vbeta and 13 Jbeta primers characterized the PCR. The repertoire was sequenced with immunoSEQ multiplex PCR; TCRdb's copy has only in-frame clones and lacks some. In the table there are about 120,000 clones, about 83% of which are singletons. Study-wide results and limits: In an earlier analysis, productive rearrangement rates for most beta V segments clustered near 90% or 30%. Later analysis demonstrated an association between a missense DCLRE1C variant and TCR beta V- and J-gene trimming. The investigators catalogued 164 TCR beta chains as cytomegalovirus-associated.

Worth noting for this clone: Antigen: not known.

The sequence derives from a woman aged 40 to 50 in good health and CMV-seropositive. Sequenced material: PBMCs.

The CDR3 protein is CASSQHRDISGRESPLHF. The CDR3 DNA sequence: TGCGCCAGCAGCCAACATCGGGACATCAGTGGAAGAGAATCACCCCTCCACTTT. The chain employs TRBV4-3 and TRBJ1-6; D possibly corresponds to TRBD1 (6 bases). CDR3 length: 18 residues. The V and J ends lost 2 bases and 10 bases respectively, with 24 bases between them. Germline lookup yields CDR1 LGHNA and CDR2 YSLEER.